The clone carrying this T cell receptor beta chain came up a few times. The CDR3 spans 17 residues. Germline loops: CDR1 SGHRS, CDR2 YFSETQ. Losses at the gene ends were 4 bases for V and 4 bases for J; bases not matched to a gene: 6. This sample is drawn from a study of shared clonotypes between healthy human individuals. Assay: immunoSEQ multiplex PCR; the TCRdb copy retains only in-frame clones and omits some. In the table there are roughly 1 million clones, more than 65% of which are singletons. Sequenced sample: memory CD4+ T cells sorted from blood. The subset here: CD45RA-negative fraction. This TCR was recovered from a man between 18 and 35 years old in good health. The chain combines TRBV5-1 with TRBJ1-6, with 12 bases that match TRBD1. This chain's CDR3 is CASSQGTGGGYNSPLHF. CDR3 DNA sequence: TGCGCCAGCAGCCAGGGGACAGGGGGCGGTTATAATTCACCCCTCCACTTT.